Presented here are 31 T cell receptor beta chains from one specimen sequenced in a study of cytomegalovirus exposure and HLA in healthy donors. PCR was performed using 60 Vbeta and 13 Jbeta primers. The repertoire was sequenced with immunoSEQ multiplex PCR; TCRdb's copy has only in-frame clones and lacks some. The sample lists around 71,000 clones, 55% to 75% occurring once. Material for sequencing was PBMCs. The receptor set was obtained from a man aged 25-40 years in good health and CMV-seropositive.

The CDR3 nucleotides are TGTGCCAGCAGTGTGTCTCCTGGGGCCAACGTCCTGACTTTC. It codes for CASSVSPGANVLTF. This rearrangement joins TRBV2 to TRBJ2-6; D is undetermined. The V and J ends lost 4 bases and 2 bases respectively, with 6 bases between them. CDR3 length: 14 residues. From germline, CDR1 is SNHLY and CDR2 FYNNEI.

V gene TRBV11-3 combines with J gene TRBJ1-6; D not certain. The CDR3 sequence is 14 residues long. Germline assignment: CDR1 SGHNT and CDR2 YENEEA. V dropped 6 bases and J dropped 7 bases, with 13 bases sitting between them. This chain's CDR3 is CASSRSRSNSPLHF. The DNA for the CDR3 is TGTGCCAGCAGTCGGTCCCGGTCGAATTCACCCCTCCACTTT. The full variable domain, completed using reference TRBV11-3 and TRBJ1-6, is EAGVVQSPRYKIIEKKQPVAFWCNPISGHNTLYWYLQNLGQGPELLIRYENEEAVDDSQLPKDRFSAERLKGVDSTLKIQPAELGDSAVYLCASSRSRSNSPLHFGNGTRLTVT.

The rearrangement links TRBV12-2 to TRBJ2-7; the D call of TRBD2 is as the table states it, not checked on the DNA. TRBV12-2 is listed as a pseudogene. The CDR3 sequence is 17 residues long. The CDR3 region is CASRLVGAGGISYEQYF. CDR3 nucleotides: TGTGCAAGTCGCCTCGTAGGGGCGGGAGGGATATCCTACGAGCAGTACTTC.

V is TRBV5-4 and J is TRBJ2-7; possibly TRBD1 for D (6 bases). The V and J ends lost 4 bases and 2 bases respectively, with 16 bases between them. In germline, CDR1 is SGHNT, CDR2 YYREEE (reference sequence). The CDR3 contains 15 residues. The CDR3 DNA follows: TGTGCCAGCAGCCGACCCGGGACACAAGCCTACGAGCAGTACTTC. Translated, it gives CASSRPGTQAYEQYF.

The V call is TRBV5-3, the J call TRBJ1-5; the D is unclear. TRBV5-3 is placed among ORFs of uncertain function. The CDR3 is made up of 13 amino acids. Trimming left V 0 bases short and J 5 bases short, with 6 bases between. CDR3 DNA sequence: TGTGCCAGAAGCTTGGGGGGAGATCAGCCCCAGCATTTT. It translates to CARSLGGDQPQHF.

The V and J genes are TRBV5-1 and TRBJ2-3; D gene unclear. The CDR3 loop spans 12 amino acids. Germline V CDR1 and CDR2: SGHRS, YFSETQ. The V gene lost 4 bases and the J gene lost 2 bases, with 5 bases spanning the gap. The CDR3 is CASSPYTDTQYF. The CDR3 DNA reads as TGCGCCAGCAGCCCCTACACAGATACGCAGTATTTT.

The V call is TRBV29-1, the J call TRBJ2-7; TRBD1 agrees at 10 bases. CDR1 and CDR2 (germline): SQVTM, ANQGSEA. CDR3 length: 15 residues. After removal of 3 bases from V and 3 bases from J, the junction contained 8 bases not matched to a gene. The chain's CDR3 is CSVEIGGTGDYEQYF. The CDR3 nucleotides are TGCAGCGTTGAGATCGGTGGGACAGGGGACTACGAGCAGTACTTC.

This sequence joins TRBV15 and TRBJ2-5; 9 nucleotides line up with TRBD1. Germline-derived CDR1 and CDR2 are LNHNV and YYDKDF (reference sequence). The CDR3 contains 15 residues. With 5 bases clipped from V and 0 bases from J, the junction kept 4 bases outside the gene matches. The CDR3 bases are TGTGCCACCAGCCGCGACAGGGGGTACCAAGAGACCCAGTACTTC. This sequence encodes CATSRDRGYQETQYF.

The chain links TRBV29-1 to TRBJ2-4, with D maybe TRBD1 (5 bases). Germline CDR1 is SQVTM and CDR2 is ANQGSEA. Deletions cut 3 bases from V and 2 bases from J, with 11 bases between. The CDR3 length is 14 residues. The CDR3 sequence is CSVDLPGTKNIQYF. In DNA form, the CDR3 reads TGCAGCGTTGATCTACCAGGGACCAAAAACATTCAGTACTTC.

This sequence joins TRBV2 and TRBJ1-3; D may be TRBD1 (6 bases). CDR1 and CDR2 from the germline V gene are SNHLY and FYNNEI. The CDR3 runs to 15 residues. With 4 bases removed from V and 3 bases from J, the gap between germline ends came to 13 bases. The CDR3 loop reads CASSGLPGDGNTIYF. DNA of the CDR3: TGTGCCAGCAGTGGACTACCAGGGGATGGAAACACCATATATTTT.

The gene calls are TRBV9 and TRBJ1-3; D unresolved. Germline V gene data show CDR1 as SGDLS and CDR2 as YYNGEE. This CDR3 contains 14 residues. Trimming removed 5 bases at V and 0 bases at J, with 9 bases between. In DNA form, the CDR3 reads TGTGCCAGCAGTCCCGGGAGCTCTGGAAACACCATATATTTT. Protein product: CASSPGSSGNTIYF. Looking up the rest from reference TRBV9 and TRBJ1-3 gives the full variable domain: DSGVTQTPKHLITATGQRVTLRCSPRSGDLSVYWYQQSLDQGLQFLIQYYNGEERAKGNILERFSAQQFPDLHSELNLSSLELGDSALYFCASSPGSSGNTIYFGEGSWLTVV.

The CDR3 is CASSITGPSGNTIYF. The CDR3 DNA follows: TGTGCCAGTAGTATTACAGGGCCCTCTGGAAACACCATATATTTT. J is TRBJ1-3 and V is TRBV19; D is perhaps TRBD1 (6 bases). Deletions cut 3 bases from V and 0 bases from J, with 9 bases between. The CDR3 spans 15 residues. Germline V gene data show CDR1 as LNHDA and CDR2 as SQIVND (reference sequence).

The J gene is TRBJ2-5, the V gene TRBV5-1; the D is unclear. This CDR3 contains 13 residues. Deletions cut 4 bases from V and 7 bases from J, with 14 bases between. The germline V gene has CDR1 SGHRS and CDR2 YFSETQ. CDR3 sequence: CASSRLEMGTQYF. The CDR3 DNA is TGCGCCAGCAGCAGACTGGAGATGGGGACCCAGTACTTC.

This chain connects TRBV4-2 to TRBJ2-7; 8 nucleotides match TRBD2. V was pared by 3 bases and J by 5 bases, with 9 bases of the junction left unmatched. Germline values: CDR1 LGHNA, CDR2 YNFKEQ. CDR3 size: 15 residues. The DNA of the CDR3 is TGTGCCAGCAGCCAGGAAAGCGGGAGTCGCGACGAGCAGTACTTC. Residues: CASSQESGSRDEQYF.

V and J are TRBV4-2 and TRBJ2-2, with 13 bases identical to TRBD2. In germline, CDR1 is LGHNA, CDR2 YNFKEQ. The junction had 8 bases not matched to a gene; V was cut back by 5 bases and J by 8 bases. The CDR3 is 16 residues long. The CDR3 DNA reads TGTGCCAGCAGCGCTAACGGACTAGCGGGAGTTGGGGAGCTGTTTTTT. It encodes CASSANGLAGVGELFF.

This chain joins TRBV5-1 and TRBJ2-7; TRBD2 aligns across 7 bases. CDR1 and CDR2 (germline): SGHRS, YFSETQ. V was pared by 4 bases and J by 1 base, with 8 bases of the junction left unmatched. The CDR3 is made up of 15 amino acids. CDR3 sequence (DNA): TGCGCCAGCAGCATGACGGGAGGCCCTTCCTACGAGCAGTACTTC. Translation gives CASSMTGGPSYEQYF.

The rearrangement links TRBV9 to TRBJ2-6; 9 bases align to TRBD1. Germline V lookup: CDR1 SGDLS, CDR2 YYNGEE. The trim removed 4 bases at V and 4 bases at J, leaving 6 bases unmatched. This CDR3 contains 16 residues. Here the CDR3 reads CASSSQGAPGANVLTF. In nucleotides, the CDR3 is TGTGCCAGCAGCTCACAGGGGGCGCCCGGGGCCAACGTCCTGACTTTC.

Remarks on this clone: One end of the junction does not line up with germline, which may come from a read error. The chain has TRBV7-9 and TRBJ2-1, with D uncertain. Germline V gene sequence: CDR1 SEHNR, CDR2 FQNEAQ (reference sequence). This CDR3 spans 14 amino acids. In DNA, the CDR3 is TGTTCCAGCAGCTTAGGTCGTGGAGAGGATGAGCAGTTCTTC. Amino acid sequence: CSSSLGRGEDEQFF.

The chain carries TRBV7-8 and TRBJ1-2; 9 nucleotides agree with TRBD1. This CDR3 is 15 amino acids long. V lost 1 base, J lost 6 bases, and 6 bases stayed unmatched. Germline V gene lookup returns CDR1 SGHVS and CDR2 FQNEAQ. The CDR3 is CASSLGGDRDDGYTF. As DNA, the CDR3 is TGTGCCAGCAGCTTAGGGGGGGACAGGGATGATGGCTACACCTTC.

The CDR3 sequence is CASSNRDSNYEQYF. In DNA form, the CDR3 reads TGTGCCAGCAGTAATAGGGACTCAAACTACGAGCAGTACTTC. The rearrangement links TRBV28 to TRBJ2-7, with D maybe TRBD2 (6 bases). CDR3 length equals 14 residues. Germline V gene data show CDR1 as MDHEN and CDR2 as SYDVKM. Between the trimmed V and J ends, which lost 5 bases and 3 bases, there was a span of 14 bases.

The CDR3 spells CASGEGETQYF. Written as DNA, the CDR3 is TGTGCCTCTGGGGAGGGAGAGACCCAGTACTTC. This chain joins TRBV15 and TRBJ2-5; 7 bases agree with TRBD2. The trim removed 11 bases at V and 4 bases at J, leaving 4 bases unmatched. The germline gives CDR1 LNHNV, CDR2 YYDKDF (reference sequence). The CDR3 spans 11 residues. Full variable domain (remainder filled in from reference TRBV15 and TRBJ2-5): DAMVIQNPRYQVTQFGKPVTLSCSQTLNHNVMYWYQQKSSQAPKLLFHYYDKDFNNEADTPDNFQSRRPNTSFCFLDIRSPGLGDTAMYLCASGEGETQYFGPGTRLLVL.

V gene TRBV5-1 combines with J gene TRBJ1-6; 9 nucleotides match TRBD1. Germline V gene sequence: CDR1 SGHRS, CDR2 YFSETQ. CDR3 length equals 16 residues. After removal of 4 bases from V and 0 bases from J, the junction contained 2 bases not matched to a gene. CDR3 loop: CASSVTGGSYNSPLHF. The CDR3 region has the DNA TGCGCCAGCAGCGTGACAGGGGGCTCCTATAATTCACCCCTCCACTTT.

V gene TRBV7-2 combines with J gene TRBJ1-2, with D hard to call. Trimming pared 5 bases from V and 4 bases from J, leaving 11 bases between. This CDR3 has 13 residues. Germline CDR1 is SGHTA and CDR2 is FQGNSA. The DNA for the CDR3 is TGTGCCAGCAGCGTGCCCGGGGTCTATGGCTACACCTTC. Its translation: CASSVPGVYGYTF.

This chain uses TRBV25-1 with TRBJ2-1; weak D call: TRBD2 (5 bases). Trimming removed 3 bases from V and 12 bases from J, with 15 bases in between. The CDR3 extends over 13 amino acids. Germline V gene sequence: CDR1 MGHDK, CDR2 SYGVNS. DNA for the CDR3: TGTGCCAGCAGTGAGTCTAGACTATTTGGGCAGTTCTTC. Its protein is CASSESRLFGQFF.

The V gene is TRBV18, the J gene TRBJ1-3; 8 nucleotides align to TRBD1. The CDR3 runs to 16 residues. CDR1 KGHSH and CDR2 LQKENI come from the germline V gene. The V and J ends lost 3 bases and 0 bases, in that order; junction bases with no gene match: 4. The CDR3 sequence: CASSPMTGVSGNTIYF. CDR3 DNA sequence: TGTGCCAGCTCACCCATGACAGGGGTCTCTGGAAACACCATATATTTT.

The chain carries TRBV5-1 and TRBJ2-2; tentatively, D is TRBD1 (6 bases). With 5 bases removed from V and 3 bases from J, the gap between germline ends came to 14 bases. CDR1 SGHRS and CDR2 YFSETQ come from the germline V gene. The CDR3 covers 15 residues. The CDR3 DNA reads TGCGCCAGCAGTGACAGGACAGCCGACACCGGGGAGCTGTTTTTT. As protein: CASSDRTADTGELFF. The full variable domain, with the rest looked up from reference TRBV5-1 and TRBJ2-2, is KAGVTQTPRYLIKTRGQQVTLSCSPISGHRSVSWYQQTPGQGLQFLFEYFSETQRNKGNFPGRFSGRQFSNSRSEMNVSTLELGDSALYLCASSDRTADTGELFFGEGSRLTVL.

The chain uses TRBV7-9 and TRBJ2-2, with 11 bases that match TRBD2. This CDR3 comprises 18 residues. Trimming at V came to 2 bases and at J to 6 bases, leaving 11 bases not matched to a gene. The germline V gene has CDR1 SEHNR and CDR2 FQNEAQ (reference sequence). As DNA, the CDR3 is TGTGCCAGCAGCTTATCCGTAGCGGGAGGGCGAGTGCCCGGGGAGCTGTTTTTT. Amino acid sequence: CASSLSVAGGRVPGELFF.

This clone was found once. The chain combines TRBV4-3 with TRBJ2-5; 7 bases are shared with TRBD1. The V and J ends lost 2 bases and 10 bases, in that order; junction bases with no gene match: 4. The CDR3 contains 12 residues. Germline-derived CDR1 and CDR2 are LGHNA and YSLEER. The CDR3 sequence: CASSQFQGDQYF. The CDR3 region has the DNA TGCGCCAGCAGCCAATTCCAGGGGGACCAGTACTTC.

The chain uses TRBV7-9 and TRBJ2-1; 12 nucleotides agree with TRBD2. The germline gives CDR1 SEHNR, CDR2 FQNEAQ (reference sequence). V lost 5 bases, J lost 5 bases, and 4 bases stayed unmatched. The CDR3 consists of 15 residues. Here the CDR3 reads CASSIGLAGNNEQFF. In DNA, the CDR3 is TGTGCCAGCAGCATAGGACTAGCGGGAAACAATGAGCAGTTCTTC.

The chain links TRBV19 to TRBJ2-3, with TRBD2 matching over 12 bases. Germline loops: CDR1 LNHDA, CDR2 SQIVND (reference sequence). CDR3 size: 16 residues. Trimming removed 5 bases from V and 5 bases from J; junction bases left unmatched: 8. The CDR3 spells CASSVNLAGGIDTQYF. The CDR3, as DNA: TGTGCCAGTAGTGTCAATCTAGCGGGGGGGATAGATACGCAGTATTTT.

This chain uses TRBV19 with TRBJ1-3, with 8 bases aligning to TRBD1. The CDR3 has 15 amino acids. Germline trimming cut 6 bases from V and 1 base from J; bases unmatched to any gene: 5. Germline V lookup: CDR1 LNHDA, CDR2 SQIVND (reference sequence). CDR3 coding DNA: TGTGCCAGTAGCGGGACAGGCTTTTCTGGAAACACCATATATTTT. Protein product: CASSGTGFSGNTIYF.